A single sample is the source of the 30 T cell receptor beta chains below, sequenced in a study of CD8+ T cells in alopecia areata. Indicated treatment: oral pan-JAK inhibitor, 5-10 mg twice daily. The sequencing template was cDNA reverse transcribed from extracted RNA. Libraries were prepared by immunoSEQ multiplex PCR; TCRdb keeps only in-frame clonotypes and omits some of them. The sample shows some 98,000 clones, 50% to 75% of them seen only once. This specimen consisted of CD8+ T cells sorted from blood, obtained at week 4, from a patient treated with tofacitinib. Receptor source: a human donor with alopecia areata.

This clone was found once. This chain connects TRBV18 to TRBJ2-3; perhaps TRBD2 as D (5 bases). CDR1 and CDR2 from the germline V gene are KGHSH and LQKENI. CDR3 length: 13 residues. V was clipped by 3 bases and J by 4 bases, with 8 bases between them. The CDR3 reads CASSPSGSDTQYF. CDR3 bases: TGTGCCAGCTCACCGTCGGGGTCAGATACGCAGTATTTT.

The V gene is TRBV5-6, the J gene TRBJ2-5, with D tentatively TRBD1 (6 bases). Germline V gene sequence: CDR1 SGHDT, CDR2 YYEEEE. CDR3 length: 16 residues. Trimming left V 0 bases short and J 3 bases short, with 15 bases between. Written as DNA, the CDR3 is TGTGCCAGCAGCTTGGAGGTTCGTCCAGGGGAAGAGACCCAGTACTTC. Protein sequence: CASSLEVRPGEETQYF. Full variable domain (outside the CDR3, taken from reference TRBV5-6 and TRBJ2-5): DAGVTQSPTHLIKTRGQQVTLRCSPKSGHDTVSWYQQALGQGPQFIFQYYEEEERQRGNFPDRFSGHQFPNYSSELNVNALLLGDSALYLCASSLEVRPGEETQYFGPGTRLLVL.

V usage is TRBV5-6 and J usage is TRBJ2-3, with D unclear. Deletions cut 3 bases from V and 2 bases from J, with 1 base between. Per the germline V gene, CDR1 is SGHDT and CDR2 is YYEEEE. CDR3 length: 11 residues. The CDR3 sequence: CASSSTDTQYF. DNA of the CDR3: TGTGCCAGCAGCTCCACAGATACGCAGTATTTT.

This rearrangement joins TRBV29-1 to TRBJ2-2, with D hard to call. CDR1 and CDR2 (germline): SQVTM, ANQGSEA. V shed 0 bases and J shed 0 bases, with 2 bases lying between them. The CDR3 runs to 13 residues. The CDR3 nucleotides are TGCAGCGTTGAAGAGCCGAACACCGGGGAGCTGTTTTTT. It is translated as CSVEEPNTGELFF.

The chain is built from TRBV5-1 and TRBJ1-1, with TRBD1 as a possible D gene (5 bases). Germline assignment: CDR1 SGHRS and CDR2 YFSETQ. The CDR3 totals 14 residues. The V end was cut by 0 bases, the J end by 4 bases, with 10 bases between. The CDR3 spells CASSLAGGLTEAFF. CDR3 coding DNA: TGCGCCAGCAGCTTGGCTGGGGGACTCACTGAAGCTTTCTTT.

The chain combines TRBV6-1 with TRBJ2-3, with 10 bases lining up with TRBD2. The CDR3 extends over 18 amino acids. V trimming: 2 bases; J trimming: 2 bases; junction bases outside the gene matches: 10. The V gene's germline CDR1 is MNHNS and CDR2 SASEGT. Written as DNA, the CDR3 is TGTGCCAGCAGTGAATGGTGGTCTAGCGGGGGTGCCACAGATACGCAGTATTTT. Translation gives CASSEWWSSGGATDTQYF.

The V gene is TRBV5-6, the J gene TRBJ2-7, with a tentative D call TRBD2 (6 bases). The CDR3 totals 13 residues. The germline V gene encodes CDR1 SGHDT and CDR2 YYEEEE. Trimming took 4 bases from V and 1 from J, leaving 9 bases between them. The CDR3 bases are TGTGCCAGCAGCCACGGGAGTTCCTACGAGCAGTACTTC. It codes for CASSHGSSYEQYF.

V gene TRBV6-6 combines with J gene TRBJ2-7; tentative D call: TRBD1 (6 bases). Germline CDR1 and CDR2: MNHNY and SVGAGI (reference sequence). The ends were cut back, 4 bases at V and 5 bases at J, with 21 bases in the middle. This CDR3 spans 16 amino acids. CDR3: CASSFSYRDTNNEQYF. The DNA for the CDR3 is TGTGCCAGCAGTTTTTCATATCGGGACACGAACAACGAGCAGTACTTC.

V usage is TRBV27 and J usage is TRBJ2-2, with 8 positions matching TRBD1. The germline gives CDR1 MNHEY, CDR2 SMNVEV (reference sequence). The CDR3 is made up of 13 amino acids. The junction had 1 base not matched to a gene; V was cut back by 5 bases and J by 5 bases. CDR3 region: CASSQGATGELFF. As DNA, the CDR3 is TGTGCCAGCAGTCAGGGGGCGACCGGGGAGCTGTTTTTT.

Many counts were recorded for this clone. The V and J genes are TRBV15 and TRBJ2-2; 9 nucleotides line up with TRBD1. Germline V lookup: CDR1 LNHNV, CDR2 YYDKDF (reference sequence). The ends lost 5 bases at V and 3 bases at J; junction bases unmatched: 4. The CDR3 contains 15 residues. CDR3 DNA: TGTGCCACCAGCCTGGGACAGGGACACACCGGGGAGCTGTTTTTT. Amino acids: CATSLGQGHTGELFF.

The J gene is TRBJ2-7, the V gene TRBV7-9; D is uncertain. Trimming removed 5 bases from V and 1 base from J, with 6 bases in between. The CDR3 runs to 12 residues. Germline V gives CDR1 SEHNR, CDR2 FQNEAQ (reference sequence). The CDR3, as DNA: TGTGCCAGCAGCCAGGAGTCCTACGAGCAGTACTTC. Its translation: CASSQESYEQYF.

The chain has TRBV7-9 and TRBJ2-1; D is undetermined. Germline-derived CDR1 and CDR2 are SEHNR and FQNEAQ (reference sequence). The CDR3 is 15 amino acids. The germline V and J ends were trimmed by 4 bases and 1 base, with 11 bases remaining between them. This chain's CDR3 is CASSSPGRSYNEQFF. CDR3 nucleotide sequence: TGTGCCAGCAGCTCTCCTGGGCGGTCCTACAATGAGCAGTTCTTC.

The V call is TRBV5-1, the J call TRBJ1-2, with TRBD1 identical over 9 bases. From germline, CDR1 is SGHRS and CDR2 YFSETQ. The CDR3 spans 13 residues. Unmatched junction bases numbered 2, after V lost 4 bases and J lost 4 bases. CDR3 nucleotide sequence: TGCGCCAGCAGCCTGGACAGGGGCTATGGCTACACCTTC. Translation: CASSLDRGYGYTF.

J is TRBJ1-1 and V is TRBV29-1; D not certain. CDR1 is SQVTM, CDR2 ANQGSEA, per germline. Deletions cut 0 bases from V and 3 bases from J, with 8 bases between. This CDR3 has 13 residues. The CDR3 protein is CSVEDGTDTEAFF. CDR3 in DNA: TGCAGCGTTGAAGATGGAACAGACACTGAAGCTTTCTTT.

The chain employs TRBV27 and TRBJ2-7; either TRBD1 or TRBD2 may supply D (5 bases each). V shed 5 bases and J shed 1 base, with 9 bases lying between them. CDR3 length: 13 residues. Germline V gene lookup returns CDR1 MNHEY and CDR2 SMNVEV (reference sequence). The chain's CDR3 is CASSAGASYEQYF. The CDR3 coding sequence is TGTGCCAGCAGTGCCGGGGCTTCCTACGAGCAGTACTTC.

As for this clone: Other DNA sequences in the sample encode the same CDR3. CDR3 loop: CASSFDSSYEQYF. CDR3 DNA sequence: TGTGCCAGCAGCTTCGACAGCTCCTACGAGCAGTACTTC. V usage is TRBV7-9 and J usage is TRBJ2-7, with D possibly being TRBD1 (5 bases). CDR1 and CDR2 (germline): SEHNR, FQNEAQ (reference sequence). This CDR3 is 13 amino acids long. V lost 3 bases to trimming and J lost 0 bases, with 6 bases between them.

The rearrangement joins TRBV29-1 to TRBJ1-2; D gene ambiguous. Germline CDR1 and CDR2: SQVTM and ANQGSEA. Trimming removed 1 base from V and 1 base from J, with 19 bases in between. There are 17 residues in the CDR3. The CDR3 DNA follows: TGCAGCGTTGAAGCCGGGGTCTTGGGCGTTAGTAACTATGGCTACACCTTC. Encoded protein: CSVEAGVLGVSNYGYTF.

The chain is built from TRBV27 and TRBJ2-1; 8 positions match TRBD2. CDR3 length: 15 residues. After removal of 4 bases from V and 3 bases from J, the junction contained 5 bases not matched to a gene. Germline V CDR1 and CDR2: MNHEY, SMNVEV (reference sequence). The CDR3 DNA sequence: TGTGCCAGCAGTTCTCCCGGGACTAGCTACAATGAGCAGTTCTTC. Translating gives CASSSPGTSYNEQFF.

The rearrangement joins TRBV29-1 to TRBJ1-2; tentatively, D is TRBD1 (5 bases). CDR3 length equals 17 residues. V lost 6 bases to trimming and J lost 3 bases, with 26 bases between them. Germline V lookup: CDR1 SQVTM, CDR2 ANQGSEA. The CDR3: CSVRISGRSPLDYGYTF. DNA for the CDR3: TGCAGCGTCCGAATATCGGGACGGAGCCCTCTCGACTATGGCTACACCTTC.

The rearrangement uses TRBV5-4 and TRBJ2-7; 9 bases agree with TRBD1. The ends lost 3 bases at V and 6 bases at J; junction bases unmatched: 10. Per germline, CDR1 SGHNT and CDR2 YYREEE (reference sequence). The CDR3 length is 15 residues. The CDR3 loop is CASSSWDRVGLEQYF. CDR3 nucleotides: TGTGCCAGCAGCTCATGGGACAGGGTAGGGCTCGAGCAGTACTTC.

This rearrangement joins TRBV27 to TRBJ2-7; no definite D call. Trimming removed 4 bases at V and 0 bases at J, with 4 bases between. This CDR3 is 12 amino acids long. Germline V gene lookup returns CDR1 MNHEY and CDR2 SMNVEV (reference sequence). The CDR3 bases are TGTGCCAGCAGTTCTATCTCCTACGAGCAGTACTTC. Translation: CASSSISYEQYF.

The chain employs TRBV29-1 and TRBJ2-6; the match to TRBD1 covers 10 bases. Per germline, CDR1 SQVTM and CDR2 ANQGSEA. Trimming at V came to 4 bases and at J to 3 bases, leaving 9 bases not matched to a gene. This CDR3 spans 17 amino acids. The CDR3 DNA reads as TGCAGCGTTGCCGGGACAGGGGAAAAGGTTGGGGCCAACGTCCTGACTTTC. Its protein product is CSVAGTGEKVGANVLTF.

This chain connects TRBV27 to TRBJ1-1, with 7 bases identical to TRBD1. The CDR3 sequence is 14 residues long. The V and J ends lost 5 bases and 1 base, in that order; junction bases with no gene match: 4. Germline V gene data show CDR1 as MNHEY and CDR2 as SMNVEV (reference sequence). The CDR3 sequence is CASSHRGKNTEAFF. The CDR3 region has the DNA TGTGCCAGCAGTCACAGGGGCAAGAACACTGAAGCTTTCTTT.

The chain employs TRBV9 and TRBJ2-7; D is unclear. From germline, CDR1 is SGDLS and CDR2 YYNGEE. Between the trimmed V and J ends, which lost 4 bases and 2 bases, there was a span of 16 bases. This CDR3 has 15 amino acids. CDR3 sequence (DNA): TGTGCCAGCAGCCCAACCTCCGACCCCCCCTACGAGCAGTACTTC. Translation gives CASSPTSDPPYEQYF.

This clone was counted a few times. The chain is built from TRBV7-9 and TRBJ2-3, with D perhaps being TRBD1 or TRBD2 (5 bases each). This CDR3 has 19 residues. In germline, CDR1 is SEHNR, CDR2 FQNEAQ (reference sequence). With 1 base removed from V and 1 base from J, the gap between germline ends came to 21 bases. Here the CDR3 reads CASSLVAITGLGRTDTQYF. For the CDR3, the DNA is TGTGCCAGCAGCTTAGTGGCTATAACTGGACTGGGACGCACAGATACGCAGTATTTT.

This clone qualifies as medium-sized. V and J are TRBV4-1 and TRBJ2-3, with a weak D call TRBD2 (6 bases). The V gene's germline CDR1 is MGHRA and CDR2 YSYEKL. Trimming cost V 0 bases and J 1 base, with 11 bases left between them. This CDR3 is built from 16 residues. CDR3 in amino acids: CASSQDLQRGTDTQYF. CDR3 DNA: TGCGCCAGCAGCCAAGATCTCCAGCGGGGCACAGATACGCAGTATTTT.

The J gene is TRBJ2-1, the V gene TRBV29-1, with D perhaps TRBD1 or TRBD2 (6 bases each). Germline-derived CDR1 and CDR2 are SQVTM and ANQGSEA. The CDR3 totals 13 residues. The V end was cut by 3 bases, the J end by 8 bases, with 14 bases between. The CDR3 reads CSVDMRGADEQFF. The CDR3 nucleotides read TGCAGCGTTGATATGAGGGGGGCGGATGAGCAGTTCTTC.

This clone appeared a few times. J is TRBJ2-1 and V is TRBV27, with TRBD2 matching 8 bases. The CDR3 is made up of 15 amino acids. Germline V gene data show CDR1 as MNHEY and CDR2 as SMNVEV (reference sequence). V lost 5 bases and J lost 8; bases outside the gene matches: 11. The CDR3: CASSIRTSFLDEQFF. The CDR3 bases are TGTGCCAGCAGTATTCGGACTAGCTTTTTAGATGAGCAGTTCTTC.

V gene TRBV30 combines with J gene TRBJ2-1; 7 bases map to TRBD2. The V and J ends lost 5 bases and 7 bases, in that order; junction bases with no gene match: 8. This CDR3 spans 13 amino acids. Germline-derived CDR1 and CDR2 are GTSNPN and SVGIG (reference sequence). CDR3 in DNA: TGTGCCTGGGACCTCGGGGGGTTTAATGAGCAGTTCTTC. Amino acids: CAWDLGGFNEQFF.

The sample holds a few counts of this clone. V and J are TRBV7-2 and TRBJ1-4; 7 bases agree with TRBD1. V shed 5 bases and J 8 bases; nucleotides not matched to a gene: 14. The CDR3 length is 16 residues. CDR1 is SGHTA and CDR2 is FQGNSA in the germline V gene. CDR3 amino acids: CASSPPRQGHGEKLFF. As DNA, the CDR3 is TGTGCCAGCAGCCCCCCCCGACAGGGACACGGGGAAAAACTGTTTTTT.